Sequencing of this TCR beta chain was carried out in a study of blood T cell repertoires in COVID-19. Study-level information: From the United States, Italy and Spain came samples of acute and convalescent COVID-19. PBMCs, B-cell-depleted T cells, or T cells provided the cDNA or gDNA that made up the material.

Authors' methods: Nucleated cell number was recorded as an estimate derived from reference gene primer amplification. Method: immunoSEQ multiplex PCR; TCRdb's copy keeps in-frame clones and lacks some. D and trimming come from the DNA, and the V and J calls and clone size come from that table. The table has tens of thousands of clones, around 90% seen once. The sample taken for sequencing was peripheral blood. The receptor was isolated from a man in his forties or fifties with active COVID-19.

CDR3 coding DNA: TGCGCCAGCAGCTATCTAGCCGCGCAGACCCAGTACTTC. It encodes CASSYLAAQTQYF. The chain recombines TRBV5-1 with TRBJ2-5; D possibly corresponds to TRBD2 (5 bases). CDR1 is SGHRS and CDR2 is YFSETQ in the germline V gene. This CDR3 is 13 amino acids long. V lost 3 bases and J lost 6, with 12 bases in between. Together with reference TRBV5-1 and TRBJ2-5, the CDR3 gives the full variable domain: KAGVTQTPRYLIKTRGQQVTLSCSPISGHRSVSWYQQTPGQGLQFLFEYFSETQRNKGNFPGRFSGRQFSNSRSEMNVSTLELGDSALYLCASSYLAAQTQYFGPGTRLLVL.